This T cell receptor beta chain was found in a study of shared clonotypes between healthy human individuals. Sequenced by immunoSEQ multiplex PCR; TCRdb stores in-frame clones only, minus some. The table shows 1.5 million to 2.5 million clones, with just under 95% occurring only once. Whole-study findings and limits: Estimated richness was generally greater in naive than memory subsets.

On this clone itself: Its antigen is undetermined.

Germline CDR1 reads MNHEY; CDR2 reads SMNVEV (reference sequence). The CDR3 extends over 16 amino acids. Trimming took 3 bases from V and 1 from J, leaving 14 bases between them. Terminally differentiated effector memory CD45RA+ cells were excluded by CCR7 positive selection of CD45RO-negative cells. Sequenced material: naive CD8+ T cells sorted from blood. This TCR came from a man between 18 and 29 years old in good health. The chain links TRBV27 to TRBJ2-3; D gene ambiguous. The DNA of the CDR3 is TGTGCCAGCAGTTTTTTAGCTTCGACTGGCACAGATACGCAGTATTTT. Its protein is CASSFLASTGTDTQYF.